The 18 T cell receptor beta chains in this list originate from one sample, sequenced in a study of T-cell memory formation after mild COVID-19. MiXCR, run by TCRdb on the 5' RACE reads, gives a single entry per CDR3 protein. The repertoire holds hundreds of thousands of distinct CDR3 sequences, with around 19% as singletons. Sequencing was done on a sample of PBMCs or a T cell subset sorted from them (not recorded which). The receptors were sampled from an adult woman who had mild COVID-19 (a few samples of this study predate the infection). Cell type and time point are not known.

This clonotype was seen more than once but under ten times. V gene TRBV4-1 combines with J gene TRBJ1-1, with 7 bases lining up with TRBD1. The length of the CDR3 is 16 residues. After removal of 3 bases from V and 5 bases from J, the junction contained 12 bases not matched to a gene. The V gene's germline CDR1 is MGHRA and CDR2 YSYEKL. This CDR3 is CASSQTPKQGRTEAFF. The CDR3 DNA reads TGCGCCAGCAGCCAGACTCCGAAACAGGGGAGGACTGAAGCTTTCTTT.

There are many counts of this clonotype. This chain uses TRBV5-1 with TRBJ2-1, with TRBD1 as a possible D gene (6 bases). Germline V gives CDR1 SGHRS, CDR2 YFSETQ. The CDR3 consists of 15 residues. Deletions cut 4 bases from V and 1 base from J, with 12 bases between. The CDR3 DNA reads TGCGCCAGCAGCCAGGACAGTCAGTCCTACAATGAGCAGTTCTTC. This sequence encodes CASSQDSQSYNEQFF.

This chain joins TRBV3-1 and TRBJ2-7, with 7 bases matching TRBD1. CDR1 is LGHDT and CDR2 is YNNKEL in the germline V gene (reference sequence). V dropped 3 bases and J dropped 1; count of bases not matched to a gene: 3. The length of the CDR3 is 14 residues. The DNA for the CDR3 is TGTGCCAGCAGCCACGGGACAGCTTCCTACGAGCAGTACTTC. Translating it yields CASSHGTASYEQYF.

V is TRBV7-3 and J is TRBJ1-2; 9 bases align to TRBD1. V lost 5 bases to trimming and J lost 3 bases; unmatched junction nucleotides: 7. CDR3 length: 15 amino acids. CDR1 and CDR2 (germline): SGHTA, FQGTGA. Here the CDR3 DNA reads TGTGCCAGCAGCCCGACGGACAGGGGAGACTATGGCTACACCTTC. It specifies CASSPTDRGDYGYTF.

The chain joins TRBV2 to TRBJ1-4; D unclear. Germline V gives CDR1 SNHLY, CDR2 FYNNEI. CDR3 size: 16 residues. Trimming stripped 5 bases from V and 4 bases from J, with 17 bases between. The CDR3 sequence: CASSWGSGTNNEKLFF. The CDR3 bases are TGTGCCAGCAGTTGGGGATCAGGAACGAATAATGAAAAACTGTTTTTT.

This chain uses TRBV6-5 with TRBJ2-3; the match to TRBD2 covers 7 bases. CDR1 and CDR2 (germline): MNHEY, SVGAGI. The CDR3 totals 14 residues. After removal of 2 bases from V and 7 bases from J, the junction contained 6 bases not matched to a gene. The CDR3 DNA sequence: TGTGCCAGCAGTTACGGGACTAATTCGAATACGCAGTATTTT. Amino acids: CASSYGTNSNTQYF.

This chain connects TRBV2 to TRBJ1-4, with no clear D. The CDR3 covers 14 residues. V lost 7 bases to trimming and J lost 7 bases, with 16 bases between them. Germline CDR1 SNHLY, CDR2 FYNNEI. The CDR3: CASTIEAVTEKLFF. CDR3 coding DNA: TGTGCCAGCACCATAGAGGCCGTCACTGAAAAACTGTTTTTT.

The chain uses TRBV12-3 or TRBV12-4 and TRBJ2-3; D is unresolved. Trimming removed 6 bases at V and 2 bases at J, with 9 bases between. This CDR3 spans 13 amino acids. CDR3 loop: CASSRADTDTQYF. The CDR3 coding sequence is TGTGCCAGCAGCCGAGCTGACACAGATACGCAGTATTTT.

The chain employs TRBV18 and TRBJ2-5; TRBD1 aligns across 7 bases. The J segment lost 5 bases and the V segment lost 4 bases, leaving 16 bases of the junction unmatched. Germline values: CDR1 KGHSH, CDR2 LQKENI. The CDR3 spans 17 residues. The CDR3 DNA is TGTGCCAGCTCACGGAACCCCGGGACAGATTCTTCGGAGACCCAGTACTTC. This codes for CASSRNPGTDSSETQYF.

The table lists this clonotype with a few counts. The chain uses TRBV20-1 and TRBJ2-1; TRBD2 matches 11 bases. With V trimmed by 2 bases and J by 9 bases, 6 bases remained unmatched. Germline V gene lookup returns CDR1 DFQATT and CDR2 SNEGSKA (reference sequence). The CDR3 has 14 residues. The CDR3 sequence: CSARTLAGAGEQFF. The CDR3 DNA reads TGCAGTGCTAGAACACTAGCGGGAGCGGGTGAGCAGTTCTTC.

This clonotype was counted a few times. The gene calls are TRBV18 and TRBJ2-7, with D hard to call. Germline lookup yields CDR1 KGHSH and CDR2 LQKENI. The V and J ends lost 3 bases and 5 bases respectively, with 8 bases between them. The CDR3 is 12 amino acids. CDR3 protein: CASSPQQNEQYF. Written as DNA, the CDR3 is TGTGCCAGCTCACCTCAGCAGAACGAGCAGTACTTC.

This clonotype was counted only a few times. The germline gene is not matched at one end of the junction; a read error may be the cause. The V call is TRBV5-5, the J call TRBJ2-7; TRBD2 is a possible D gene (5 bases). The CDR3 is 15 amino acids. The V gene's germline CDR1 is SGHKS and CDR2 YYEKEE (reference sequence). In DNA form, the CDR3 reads TGTGCCAGCAGTTTGGCCTCCGGGGTCCGCTACGAGCAGTACTTC. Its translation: CASSLASGVRYEQYF. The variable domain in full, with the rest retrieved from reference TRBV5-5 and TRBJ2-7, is DAGVTQSPTHLIKTRGQQVTLRCSPISGHKSVSWYQQVLGQGPQFIFQYYEKEERGRGNFPDRFSARQFPNYSSELNVNALLLGDSALYLCASSLASGVRYEQYFGPGTRLTVT.

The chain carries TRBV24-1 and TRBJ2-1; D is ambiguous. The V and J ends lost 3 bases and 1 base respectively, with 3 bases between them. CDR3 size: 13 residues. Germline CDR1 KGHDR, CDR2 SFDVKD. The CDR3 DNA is TGTGCCACCAGTGATATGTCCTACAATGAGCAGTTCTTC. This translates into CATSDMSYNEQFF.

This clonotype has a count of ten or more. Here the CDR3 reads CASSPLSSVGDTQYF. The CDR3 DNA reads as TGTGCCAGCAGCCCTCTTTCGTCCGTAGGAGATACGCAGTATTTT. The rearrangement joins TRBV12-3 or TRBV12-4 to TRBJ2-3; D call uncertain. V gave up 6 bases and J gave up 5 bases, with 18 bases separating them. The CDR3 is made up of 15 amino acids.

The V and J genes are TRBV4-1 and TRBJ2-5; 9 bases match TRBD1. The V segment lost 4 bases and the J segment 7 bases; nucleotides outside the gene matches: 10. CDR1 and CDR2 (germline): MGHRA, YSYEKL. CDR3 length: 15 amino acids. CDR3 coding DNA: TGCGCCAGCAGCCCCGAAGGACAGGGGTATCGGACCCAGTACTTC. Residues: CASSPEGQGYRTQYF.

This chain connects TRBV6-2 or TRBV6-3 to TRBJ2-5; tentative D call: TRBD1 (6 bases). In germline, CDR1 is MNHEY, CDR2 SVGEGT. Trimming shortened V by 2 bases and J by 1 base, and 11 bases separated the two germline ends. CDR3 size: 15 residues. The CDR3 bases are TGTGCCAGCAGTTACAGGGGGTTCAGCCAAGAGACCCAGTACTTC. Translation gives CASSYRGFSQETQYF.

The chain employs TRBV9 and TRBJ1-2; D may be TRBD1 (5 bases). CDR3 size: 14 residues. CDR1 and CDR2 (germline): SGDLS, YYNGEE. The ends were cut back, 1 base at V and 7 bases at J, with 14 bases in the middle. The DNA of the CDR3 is TGTGCCAGCAGCGTATCGGGGGTTATAGGTGGCTACACCTTC. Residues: CASSVSGVIGGYTF.

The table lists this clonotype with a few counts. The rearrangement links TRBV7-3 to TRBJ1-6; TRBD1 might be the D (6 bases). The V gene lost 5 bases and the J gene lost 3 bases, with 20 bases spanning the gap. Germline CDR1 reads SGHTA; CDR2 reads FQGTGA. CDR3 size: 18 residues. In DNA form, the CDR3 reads TGTGCCAGCAGCCACGATCAGAGGCAGGGGAGCTATAATTCACCCCTCCACTTT. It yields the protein CASSHDQRQGSYNSPLHF.